Below, 23 T cell receptor beta chains from the same sample are listed, as sequenced in a study of T cell responses to AZD1222 COVID-19 vaccine. Produced via immunoSEQ multiplex PCR; TCRdb's table is partial and in-frame only. The sample yields 43,000 or so clones, 80% to 95% seen once. Here the sequenced sample was peripheral blood, taken 28 days after the second AZD1222 dose. These TCRs come from an adult who received the AZD1222 COVID-19 vaccine.

This chain connects TRBV7-2 to TRBJ2-5, with 15 bases that match TRBD2. Unmatched junction bases numbered 4, after V lost 5 bases and J lost 3 bases. CDR3 length: 16 residues. CDR1 is SGHTA, CDR2 FQGNSA, per germline. CDR3 loop: CASSPGLAGGEETQYF. The CDR3 coding sequence is TGTGCCAGCAGCCCGGGACTAGCGGGGGGAGAAGAGACCCAGTACTTC. The full variable domain, with the rest looked up from reference TRBV7-2 and TRBJ2-5, is GAGVSQSPSNKVTEKGKDVELRCDPISGHTALYWYRQSLGQGLEFLIYFQGNSAPDKSGLPSDRFSAERTGGSVSTLTIQRTQQEDSAVYLCASSPGLAGGEETQYFGPGTRLLVL.

This clone was seen just once. The chain recombines TRBV5-6 with TRBJ2-7; D remains ambiguous. The CDR3 runs to 15 residues. The V gene lost 4 bases and the J gene lost 2 bases, with 16 bases spanning the gap. Germline V CDR1 and CDR2: SGHDT, YYEEEE. The CDR3 loop reads CASSQEFRSAYEQYF. In DNA form, the CDR3 reads TGTGCCAGCAGCCAGGAGTTCCGGAGTGCCTACGAGCAGTACTTC.

The chain employs TRBV2 and TRBJ1-4, with D unresolved. The CDR3 extends over 14 amino acids. The V end lost 7 bases, the J end lost 0 bases, and 9 bases lay between the germline ends. CDR1 and CDR2 (germline): SNHLY, FYNNEI. The CDR3 DNA reads as TGTGCCAGCATAAGGGAGGCAACTAATGAAAAACTGTTTTTT. Amino acid sequence: CASIREATNEKLFF.

This clone has more than one count but fewer than ten. This chain uses TRBV6-5 with TRBJ1-2; TRBD1 matches at 7 bases. The CDR3 spans 12 residues. Germline V gene lookup returns CDR1 MNHEY and CDR2 SVGAGI. Trimming cost V 5 bases and J 9 bases; bases outside gene matches: 6. CDR3 residues: CASSITGVSYTF. CDR3 sequence (DNA): TGTGCCAGCAGTATTACAGGGGTTAGCTACACCTTC.

This rearrangement joins TRBV5-1 to TRBJ1-5; 7 bases are shared with TRBD1. The CDR3 is 15 residues long. Germline V gene lookup returns CDR1 SGHRS and CDR2 YFSETQ. The junction had 5 bases not matched to a gene; V was cut back by 4 bases and J by 1 base. CDR3 region: CASSPSGQSNQPQHF. CDR3 coding DNA: TGCGCCAGCAGCCCCTCGGGACAGAGCAATCAGCCCCAGCATTTT.

The V gene is TRBV7-9, the J gene TRBJ1-2; 9 bases line up with TRBD1. Unmatched junction bases numbered 7, after V lost 5 bases and J lost 3 bases. The germline CDR1 and CDR2 sequences are SEHNR and FQNEAQ (reference sequence). The CDR3 loop spans 15 amino acids. CDR3 residues: CASSRHRDRDYGYTF. As DNA, the CDR3 is TGTGCCAGCAGCCGACACCGGGACAGGGACTATGGCTACACCTTC.

V is TRBV7-2 and J is TRBJ2-3, with 8 nucleotides matching TRBD2. J lost 2 bases, V lost 1 base, and 5 bases had no gene match. CDR3 length equals 16 residues. Per the germline V gene, CDR1 is SGHTA and CDR2 is FQGNSA. The CDR3 sequence: CASSLGGGHSTDTQYF. The CDR3 bases are TGTGCCAGCAGCTTAGGCGGGGGGCATTCCACAGATACGCAGTATTTT.

This sequence joins TRBV28 and TRBJ1-3; D is perhaps TRBD1 (5 bases). This CDR3 is 15 amino acids long. The V end lost 3 bases, the J end lost 4 bases, and 13 bases lay between the germline ends. Germline V CDR1 and CDR2: MDHEN, SYDVKM. As DNA, the CDR3 is TGTGCCAGCAGTTTCGGTGTCTCAGGGGGAAACACCATATATTTT. Translation: CASSFGVSGGNTIYF.

V usage is TRBV28 and J usage is TRBJ1-1; no reliable D call. This CDR3 region has 15 residues. The germline V gene encodes CDR1 MDHEN and CDR2 SYDVKM. Trimming shortened V by 1 base and J by 2 bases, and 11 bases separated the two germline ends. The CDR3, as DNA: TGTGCCAGCAGTTTATTTGGGCGGGGAAACACTGAAGCTTTCTTT. This translates into CASSLFGRGNTEAFF.

The rearrangement joins TRBV12-5 to TRBJ2-5, with 9 bases aligning to TRBD2. The CDR3 runs 16 residues. Germline trimming cut 6 bases from V and 4 bases from J; bases unmatched to any gene: 12. Per germline, CDR1 LGHNT and CDR2 FRNRAP. CDR3 protein: CASGPRAGGLTETQYF. The CDR3 DNA is TGTGCTAGTGGACCTCGGGCGGGGGGGCTTACAGAGACCCAGTACTTC.

This clone appeared a single time. This chain uses TRBV9 with TRBJ1-1; no reliable D call. CDR1 and CDR2 (germline): SGDLS, YYNGEE. The V end was cut by 2 bases, the J end by 4 bases, with 12 bases between. This CDR3 is 14 amino acids long. The DNA of the CDR3 is TGTGCCAGCAGCGTGTCCTTCCCAGCCACTGAAGCTTTCTTT. It yields the protein CASSVSFPATEAFF.

This clone was seen a single time. The chain links TRBV7-2 to TRBJ1-2; D gene unclear. V lost 4 bases to trimming and J lost 3 bases, with 12 bases between them. Germline values: CDR1 SGHTA, CDR2 FQGNSA. The CDR3 runs to 14 residues. CDR3: CASSSFRLYYGYTF. Here the CDR3 DNA reads TGTGCCAGCAGCTCCTTTAGACTGTACTATGGCTACACCTTC.

The CDR3 protein is CASSKDRGQEAFF. In nucleotides, the CDR3 is TGCGCCAGCAGCAAGGACAGGGGGCAAGAAGCTTTCTTT. The chain has TRBV5-1 and TRBJ1-1, with 11 bases fitting TRBD1. J was trimmed by 8 bases and V by 4 bases; bases with no gene match: 4. The length of the CDR3 is 13 residues. The V gene's germline CDR1 is SGHRS and CDR2 YFSETQ.

The genes are TRBV6-2 or TRBV6-3 and TRBJ1-1; weak D call: TRBD1 (5 bases). This CDR3 contains 12 residues. Trimming took 5 bases from V and 5 from J, leaving 9 bases between them. Germline CDR1 and CDR2: MNHEY and SVGEGT. The CDR3 DNA reads as TGTGCCAGCAGTCCGGGGGGGACTGAAGCTTTCTTT. This sequence encodes CASSPGGTEAFF.

V gene TRBV7-9 combines with J gene TRBJ1-5; D possibly corresponds to TRBD1 (5 bases). The CDR3 has 14 residues. The germline V and J ends were trimmed by 0 bases and 6 bases, with 9 bases remaining between them. Germline V lookup: CDR1 SEHNR, CDR2 FQNEAQ (reference sequence). As DNA, the CDR3 is TGTGCCAGCAGCTTAGCAGGGGACGGTCAGCCCCAGCATTTT. The encoded protein is CASSLAGDGQPQHF.

This clone appeared a single time. This rearrangement joins TRBV5-5 to TRBJ2-2, with D possibly matching TRBD2 (6 bases). Germline loops: CDR1 SGHKS, CDR2 YYEKEE (reference sequence). With 0 bases removed from V and 5 bases from J, the gap between germline ends came to 11 bases. The CDR3 has 15 residues. CDR3 region: CASSLDGGGTGELFF. The CDR3 nucleotides are TGTGCCAGCAGCTTGGACGGGGGTGGGACCGGGGAGCTGTTTTTT.

The chain joins TRBV11-2 to TRBJ1-2, with 8 bases that match TRBD1. V shed 5 bases, J shed 5 bases, and the junction held 10 bases outside the gene matches. There are 15 residues in the CDR3. Germline CDR1 and CDR2: SGHAT and FQNNGV. The CDR3 here is CASSARQGWLYGYTF. CDR3 coding DNA: TGTGCCAGCAGCGCTAGACAGGGGTGGCTTTATGGCTACACCTTC.

This chain links TRBV5-6 with TRBJ1-1, with unresolved D. This CDR3 comprises 13 residues. Germline V gene lookup returns CDR1 SGHDT and CDR2 YYEEEE. V lost 0 bases and J lost 9, with 12 bases in between. CDR3: CASSLGVDTQAFF. Written as DNA, the CDR3 is TGTGCCAGCAGCTTGGGGGTGGATACGCAAGCTTTCTTT.

The chain has TRBV19 and TRBJ1-1, with a tentative D call TRBD1 (5 bases). This CDR3 contains 11 residues. Germline CDR1 reads LNHDA; CDR2 reads SQIVND (reference sequence). Trimming cost V 5 bases and J 8 bases, with 9 bases left between them. The CDR3, as DNA: TGTGCCAGTAGTCTTAGGACAGAAGCTTTCTTT. It codes for CASSLRTEAFF.

The chain uses TRBV7-6 and TRBJ2-7, with 11 bases fitting TRBD2. V lost 5 bases to trimming and J lost 7 bases; unmatched junction nucleotides: 7. From germline, CDR1 is SGHVS and CDR2 FNYEAQ. This CDR3 has 14 residues. DNA of the CDR3: TGTGCCAGCAGCCGTAGCGGGGGGGGCTATGAGCAGTACTTC. Its protein product is CASSRSGGGYEQYF.

The chain links TRBV7-2 to TRBJ1-3; D uncertain. V dropped 5 bases and J dropped 4 bases, with 9 bases sitting between them. The CDR3 consists of 13 residues. From germline, CDR1 is SGHTA and CDR2 FQGNSA. This chain's CDR3 is CASSQRSGNTIYF. CDR3 sequence (DNA): TGTGCCAGCAGCCAAAGGTCGGGAAACACCATATATTTT.

V gene TRBV5-5 combines with J gene TRBJ1-1; D not resolved. This CDR3 spans 12 amino acids. Germline lookup yields CDR1 SGHKS and CDR2 YYEKEE (reference sequence). V lost 1 base and J lost 0, with 1 base in between. The CDR3 coding sequence is TGTGCCAGCAGCTTGTTGAACACTGAAGCTTTCTTT. Translation: CASSLLNTEAFF.

The chain combines TRBV27 with TRBJ2-7, with TRBD2 matching 8 bases. J was trimmed by 0 bases and V by 5 bases; bases with no gene match: 9. This CDR3 spans 16 amino acids. CDR1 is MNHEY and CDR2 is SMNVEV in the germline V gene (reference sequence). The CDR3 loop is CASSLKGGGLSYEQYF. The CDR3 DNA reads TGTGCCAGCAGTCTAAAGGGCGGGGGGCTCTCCTACGAGCAGTACTTC.